This T cell receptor (beta chain) was sequenced during a study of human T cells and chemical hapten exposure. The wider study: Slight volume differences across pooled libraries mainly accounted for varying per-sample TCR yields.

Germline loops: CDR1 LGHDT, CDR2 YNNKEL (reference sequence). V shed 9 bases and J shed 4 bases, with 15 bases lying between them. The CDR3 extends over 13 amino acids. Via MiXCR, TCRdb re-called the RACE reads, giving one row per CDR3 protein. The sample lists 150,000 to 200,000 distinct CDR3 sequences, about 14% occurring once. Specified time point: patch test 1, 2 weeks after DPC sensitization. As for treatment: therapeutic diphenylcyclopropenone sensitization with weekly scalp DPC. This TCR was recovered from a woman aged 30 to 39 with alopecia areata. Some clones in this sample may be carry-over from other donors' samples. The input for sequencing was whole blood, taken in connection with sensitization to the hapten diphenylcyclopropenone (DPC). The chain has TRBV3-1 and TRBJ1-1; D may be TRBD1 (6 bases). CDR3: CASSERTATEAFF. CDR3 nucleotide sequence: TGTGCCAGTAGCGAAAGGACAGCCACTGAAGCTTTCTTT.